Below, 9 T cell receptor beta chains from the same sample are listed, as sequenced in a study of read filtering for tumor transcriptome and immune sequencing. Molecular barcoded adaptors covering alpha/delta and beta/gamma chains were used on 400 ng RNA. TCRdb ran MiXCR on the reads and lists one entry per CDR3 protein. The sample includes 60,000 to 80,000 distinct CDR3 sequences, roughly 13% of them seen just once. Sequences were obtained from a population of CD138-negative cells sorted from bone marrow. These receptor sequences come from a donor at least 40 years old with multiple myeloma.

Ten or more counts support this clonotype. The chain links TRBV28 to TRBJ1-5, with D unclear. CDR1 is MDHEN and CDR2 is SYDVKM in the germline V gene. Trimming removed 5 bases from V and 15 bases from J, with 20 bases in between. The CDR3 length is 13 residues. CDR3 amino acids: CASSAQNFPVPHF. In DNA form, the CDR3 reads TGTGCCAGCAGTGCCCAGAATTTCCCGGTTCCGCATTTT.

On this clonotype itself: A single base separates this from a much larger clone, so it may be a read error. The rearrangement links TRBV29-1 to TRBJ2-2, with TRBD1 identical over 8 bases. Germline loops: CDR1 SQVTM, CDR2 ANQGSEA. The CDR3 is 14 residues long. V lost 8 bases, J lost 4 bases, and 9 bases stayed unmatched. The CDR3 DNA sequence: TGCAGCTTGGGGGGACAGGCGATCACCGGGGAGCTGTTTTTT. Protein: CSLGGQAITGELFF.

This clonotype was picked up a small number of times. Given a much more abundant clone one base away, this may be a read error. This chain links TRBV30 with TRBJ2-1; TRBD1 might be the D (6 bases). This CDR3 is built from 14 residues. Germline-derived CDR1 and CDR2 are GTSNPN and SVGIG (reference sequence). The CDR3 is CAWSVGGFNNGQFF. Written as DNA, the CDR3 is TGTGCCTGGAGTGTAGGGGGTTTTAATAATGGGCAGTTCTTC.

The CDR3: CASSLDQGPRELQETQYF. The CDR3 region has the DNA TGTGCCAGCAGCTTGGATCAGGGTCCCAGGGAACTCCAAGAGACCCAGTACTTC. The chain links TRBV5-6 to TRBJ2-5; possibly TRBD1 for D (5 bases). The ends were cut back, 0 bases at V and 1 base at J, with 19 bases in the middle. The CDR3 covers 18 residues. Germline V gene data show CDR1 as SGHDT and CDR2 as YYEEEE.

Only a few counts were recorded for this clonotype. The CDR3: CASSIWGLDTEAFF. As DNA, the CDR3 is TGTGCCAGTAGTATATGGGGGTTGGACACTGAAGCTTTCTTT. J is TRBJ1-1 and V is TRBV19; TRBD1 might be the D (5 bases). V was trimmed by 2 bases and J by 3 bases, leaving 10 bases between them. In germline, CDR1 is LNHDA, CDR2 SQIVND (reference sequence). This CDR3 spans 14 amino acids. The whole variable domain, filled in from reference TRBV19 and TRBJ1-1, reads DGGITQSPKYLFRKEGQNVTLSCEQNLNHDAMYWYRQDPGQGLRLIYYSQIVNDFQKGDIAEGYSVSREKKESFPLTVTSAQKNPTAFYLCASSIWGLDTEAFFGQGTRLTVV.

This clonotype appeared a few times. A much larger clone lies one base from this, so it may be a read error. This chain joins TRBV9 and TRBJ2-2; D tentatively reads TRBD1 or TRBD2 (5 bases each). From germline, CDR1 is SGDLS and CDR2 YYNGEE. Trimming cost V 5 bases and J 0 bases, with 17 bases left between them. This CDR3 has 17 residues. The CDR3 DNA reads TGTGCCAGCAGGGAGGTGAAGGACATAGCGAACACCGGGGAGCTGTTTTTT. This sequence encodes CASREVKDIANTGELFF.

This clonotype appeared many times. The rearrangement joins TRBV29-1 to TRBJ2-7; TRBD2 is a possible D gene (6 bases). V was pared by 6 bases and J by 1 base, with 7 bases between. The germline CDR1 and CDR2 sequences are SQVTM and ANQGSEA. This CDR3 comprises 11 residues. The CDR3 protein is CSVGTSYEQYF. The CDR3 DNA is TGCAGCGTGGGGACTTCCTACGAGCAGTACTTC.

This clonotype has ten or more counts. This chain links TRBV28 with TRBJ1-1, with TRBD1 as a possible D gene (5 bases). The V end was cut by 10 bases, the J end by 10 bases, with 28 bases between. CDR1 is MDHEN, CDR2 SYDVKM, per germline. The CDR3 spans 15 residues. As DNA, the CDR3 is TGTGCCACCCTTTACCCTATGGGGCTATCTAGCCTAGCTTTCTTT. It yields the protein CATLYPMGLSSLAFF.

This clonotype came up many times. The chain couples TRBV6-5 to TRBJ2-3; 7 bases agree with TRBD2. This CDR3 is 17 amino acids long. V shed 8 bases and J 3 bases; nucleotides not matched to a gene: 17. Germline CDR1 reads MNHEY; CDR2 reads SVGAGI. The CDR3 bases are TGTGCCAGCCGCTCCCGGGGGAGGGAGAGGAGTACAGATACGCAGTATTTT. Protein product: CASRSRGRERSTDTQYF.